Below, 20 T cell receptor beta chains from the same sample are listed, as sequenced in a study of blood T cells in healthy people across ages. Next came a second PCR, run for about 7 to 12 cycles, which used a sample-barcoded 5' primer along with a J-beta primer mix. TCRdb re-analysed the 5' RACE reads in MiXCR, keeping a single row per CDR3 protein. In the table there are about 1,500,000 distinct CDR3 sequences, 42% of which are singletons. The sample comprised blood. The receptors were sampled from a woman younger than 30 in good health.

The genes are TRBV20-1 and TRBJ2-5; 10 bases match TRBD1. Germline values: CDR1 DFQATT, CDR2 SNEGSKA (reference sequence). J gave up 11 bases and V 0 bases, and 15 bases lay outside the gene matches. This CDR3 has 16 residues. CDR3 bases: TGCAGTGCTAGAGATAGAGGGACAGGGGCAGGGAATGAGCAGTACTTC. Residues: CSARDRGTGAGNEQYF.

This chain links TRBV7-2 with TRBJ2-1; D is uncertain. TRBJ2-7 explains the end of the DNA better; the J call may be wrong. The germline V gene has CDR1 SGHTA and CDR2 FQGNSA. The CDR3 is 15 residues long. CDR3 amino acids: CASSLLWSSYNEQYF. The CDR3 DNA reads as TGTGCCAGCAGCTTGCTTTGGAGCTCCTACAATGAGCAGTACTTC.

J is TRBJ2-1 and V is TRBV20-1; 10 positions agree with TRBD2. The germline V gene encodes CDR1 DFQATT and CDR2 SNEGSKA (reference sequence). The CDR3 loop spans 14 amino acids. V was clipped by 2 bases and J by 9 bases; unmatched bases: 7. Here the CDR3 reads CSARSSGGGGEQFF. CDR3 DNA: TGCAGTGCTAGATCTAGCGGGGGAGGGGGTGAGCAGTTCTTC.

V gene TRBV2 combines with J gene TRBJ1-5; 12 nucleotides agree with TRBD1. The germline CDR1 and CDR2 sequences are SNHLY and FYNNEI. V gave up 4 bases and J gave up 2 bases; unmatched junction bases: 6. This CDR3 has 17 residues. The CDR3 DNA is TGTGCCAGCAGTGCGGGGACAGGGGGCGATGGCAATCAGCCCCAGCATTTT. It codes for CASSAGTGGDGNQPQHF.

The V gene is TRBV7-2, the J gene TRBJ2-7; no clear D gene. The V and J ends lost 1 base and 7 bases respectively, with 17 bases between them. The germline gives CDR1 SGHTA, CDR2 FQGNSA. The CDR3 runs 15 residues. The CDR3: CASSLVHIPYNEQYF. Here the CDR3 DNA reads TGTGCCAGCAGCTTAGTCCACATACCTTACAATGAGCAGTACTTC. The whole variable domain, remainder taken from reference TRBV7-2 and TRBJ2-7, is GAGVSQSPSNKVTEKGKDVELRCDPISGHTALYWYRQSLGQGLEFLIYFQGNSAPDKSGLPSDRFSAERTGGSVSTLTIQRTQQEDSAVYLCASSLVHIPYNEQYFGPGTRLTVT.

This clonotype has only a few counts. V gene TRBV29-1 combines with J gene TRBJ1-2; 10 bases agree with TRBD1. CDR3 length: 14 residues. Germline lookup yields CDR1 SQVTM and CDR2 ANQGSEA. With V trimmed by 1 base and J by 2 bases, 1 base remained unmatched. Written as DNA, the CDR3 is TGCAGCGTTGAAGGACAGGGGGCGAACTATGGCTACACCTTC. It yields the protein CSVEGQGANYGYTF.

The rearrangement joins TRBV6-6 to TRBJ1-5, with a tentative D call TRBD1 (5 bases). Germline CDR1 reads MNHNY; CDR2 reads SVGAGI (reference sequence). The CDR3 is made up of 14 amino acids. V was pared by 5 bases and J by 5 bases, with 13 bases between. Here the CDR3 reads CASSPSRADQPQHF. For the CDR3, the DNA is TGTGCCAGCAGTCCAAGCAGGGCGGATCAGCCCCAGCATTTT.

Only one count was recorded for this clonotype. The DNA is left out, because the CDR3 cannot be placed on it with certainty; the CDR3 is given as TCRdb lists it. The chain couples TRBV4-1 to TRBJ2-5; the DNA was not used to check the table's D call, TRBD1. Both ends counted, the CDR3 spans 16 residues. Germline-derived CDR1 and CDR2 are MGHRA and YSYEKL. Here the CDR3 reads CASSQVPRGFLETQYF.

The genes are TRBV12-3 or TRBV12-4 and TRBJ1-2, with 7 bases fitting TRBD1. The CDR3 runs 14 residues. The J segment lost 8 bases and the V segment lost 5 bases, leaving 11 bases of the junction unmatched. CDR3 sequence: CASSVLGQPTGYTF. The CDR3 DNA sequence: TGTGCCAGCAGTGTGCTGGGACAGCCCACGGGCTACACCTTC.

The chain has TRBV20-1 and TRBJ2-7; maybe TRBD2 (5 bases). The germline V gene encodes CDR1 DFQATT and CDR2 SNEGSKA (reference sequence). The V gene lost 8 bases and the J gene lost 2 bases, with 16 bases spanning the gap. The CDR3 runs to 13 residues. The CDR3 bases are TGCAGTCCCGATAGCGAGCGGACCTACGAGCAGTACTTC. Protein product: CSPDSERTYEQYF.

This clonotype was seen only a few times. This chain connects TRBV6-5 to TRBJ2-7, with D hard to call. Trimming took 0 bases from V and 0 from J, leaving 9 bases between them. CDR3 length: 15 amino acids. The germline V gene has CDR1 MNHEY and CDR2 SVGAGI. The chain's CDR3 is CASSYSVYSSYEQYF. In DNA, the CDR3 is TGTGCCAGCAGTTACTCGGTTTACAGCTCCTACGAGCAGTACTTC.

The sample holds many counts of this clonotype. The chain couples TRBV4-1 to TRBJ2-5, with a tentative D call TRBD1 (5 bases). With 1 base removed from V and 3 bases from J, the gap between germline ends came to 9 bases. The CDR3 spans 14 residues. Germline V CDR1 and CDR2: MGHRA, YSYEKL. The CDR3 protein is CASSQVDRKETQYF. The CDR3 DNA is TGCGCCAGCAGCCAAGTTGACAGAAAAGAGACCCAGTACTTC.

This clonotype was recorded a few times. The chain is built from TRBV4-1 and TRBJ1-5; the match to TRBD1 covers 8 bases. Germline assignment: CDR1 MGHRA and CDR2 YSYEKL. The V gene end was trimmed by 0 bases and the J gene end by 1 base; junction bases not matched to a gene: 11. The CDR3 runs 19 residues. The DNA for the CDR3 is TGCGCCAGCAGCCAAGATCCCTTCCTTTACAGGGGGAGCAATCAGCCCCAGCATTTT. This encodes CASSQDPFLYRGSNQPQHF.

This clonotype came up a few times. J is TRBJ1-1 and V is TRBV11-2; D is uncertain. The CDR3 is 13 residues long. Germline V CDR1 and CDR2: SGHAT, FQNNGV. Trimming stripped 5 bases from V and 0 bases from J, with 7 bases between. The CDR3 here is CASSRALNTEAFF. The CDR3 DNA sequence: TGTGCCAGCAGCCGAGCGCTGAACACTGAAGCTTTCTTT.

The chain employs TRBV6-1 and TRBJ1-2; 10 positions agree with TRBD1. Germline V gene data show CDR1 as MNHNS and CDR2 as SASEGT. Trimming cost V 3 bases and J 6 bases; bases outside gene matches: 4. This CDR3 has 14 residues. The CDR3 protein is CASSEGQGFNGYTF. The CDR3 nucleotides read TGTGCCAGCAGTGAGGGACAGGGGTTTAATGGCTACACCTTC.

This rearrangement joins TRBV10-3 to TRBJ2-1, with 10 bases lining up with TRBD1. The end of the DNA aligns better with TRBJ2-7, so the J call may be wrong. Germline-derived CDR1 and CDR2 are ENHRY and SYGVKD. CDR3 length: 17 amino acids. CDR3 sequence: CAISESLGTGEDNEQYF. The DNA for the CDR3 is TGTGCCATCAGTGAGTCTCTTGGGACAGGGGAGGACAATGAGCAGTACTTC.

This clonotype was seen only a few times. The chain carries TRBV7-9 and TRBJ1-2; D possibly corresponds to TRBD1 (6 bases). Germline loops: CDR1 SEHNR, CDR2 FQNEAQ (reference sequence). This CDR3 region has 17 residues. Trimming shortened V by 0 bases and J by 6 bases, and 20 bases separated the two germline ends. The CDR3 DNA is TGTGCCAGCAGCTTAGCAATTCAGGGACAAAGGACCAATGGCTACACCTTC. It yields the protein CASSLAIQGQRTNGYTF.

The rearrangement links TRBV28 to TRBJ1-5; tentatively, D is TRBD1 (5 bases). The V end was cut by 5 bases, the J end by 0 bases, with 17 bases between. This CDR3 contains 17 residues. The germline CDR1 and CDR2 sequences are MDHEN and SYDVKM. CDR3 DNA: TGTGCCAGCAGTCTTAGGGGCGTGACGGATAGCAATCAGCCCCAGCATTTT. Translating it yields CASSLRGVTDSNQPQHF.

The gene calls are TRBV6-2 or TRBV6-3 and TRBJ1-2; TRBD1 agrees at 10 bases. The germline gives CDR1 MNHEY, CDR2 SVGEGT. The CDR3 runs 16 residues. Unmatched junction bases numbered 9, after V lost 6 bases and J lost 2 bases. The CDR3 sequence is CASRHYGTGANYGYTF. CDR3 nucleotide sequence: TGTGCCAGCAGACATTACGGGACAGGGGCCAACTATGGCTACACCTTC.

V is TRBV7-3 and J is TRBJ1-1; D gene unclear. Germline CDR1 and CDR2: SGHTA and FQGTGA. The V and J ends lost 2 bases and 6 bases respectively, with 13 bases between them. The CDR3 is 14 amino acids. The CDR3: CASSLCGPAAEAFF. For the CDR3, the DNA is TGTGCCAGCAGCTTATGCGGTCCAGCAGCTGAAGCTTTCTTT.